This T cell receptor (beta chain) was identified in a study of cytomegalovirus exposure and HLA in healthy donors. The CDR3 is 15 amino acids. V lost 0 bases and J lost 3; bases outside the gene matches: 1. The germline CDR1 and CDR2 sequences are MNHEY and SVGAGI. This clone appeared a few times. What it binds is unknown. Study-wide points: TCR beta sequences reportedly predicted the HLA-A and HLA-B alleles of most subjects accurately. Listed as cytomegalovirus-associated were around 160 TCR beta chains.

60 Vbeta and 13 Jbeta primers were used in PCR. The repertoire was sequenced with immunoSEQ multiplex PCR; TCRdb's copy has only in-frame clones and lacks some. Of under 200,000 clones detected, approximately 73% appear once; the ten largest clones hold 1.1% to 1.5%. The chain combines TRBV6-5 with TRBJ1-5; 8 nucleotides agree with TRBD1. The clonotype originates from a man in his forties or fifties in good health and CMV-seronegative. The sample comprised PBMCs. The CDR3 sequence is CASSYSTGDNQPQHF. The CDR3 coding sequence is TGTGCCAGCAGTTACTCGACAGGGGACAATCAGCCCCAGCATTTT.